This record concerns one TCR beta chain sequence. Its antigen is unknown. There are no base qualities to consult, and no much larger clone falls within one base. The CDR3 runs 15 residues from the cysteine to the phenylalanine. This entry keeps only the CDR3 DNA: 45 bases, framed from base 1. In the germline V gene, CDR1 corresponds to SGHAT and CDR2 to FQNNGV. V loses 2 bases of germline sequence and J loses 4 bases, and the interval between the two ends is 14 bases. The library was prepared using the immunoSEQ multiplex PCR assay. For the multiplex PCR, a mixture combining 60 forward primers for TCR Vbeta segments and 13 reverse primers for TCR Jbeta segments was used. A multiplex PCR assay on genomic DNA amplified the CDR3 region of rearranged TCR beta genes. On the Illumina HiSeq System, the amplified TCR beta libraries were sequenced as 87-base-pair reads. The paper's processing steps were these. A later analysis tallied around 80 million unique TCR beta chains across the 600 to 700 repertoires, and about 10 million of those chains were shared by two or more donors. Raw reads were error-corrected and collapsed into unique sequences by a nearest-neighbor algorithm in which closely related sequences were merged to remove PCR and sequencing errors. CDR3 sequences were aligned to IMGT reference sequences to assign V, D and J gene segments. Each retained sequence needed at least a six-nucleotide match to both a V gene segment and a J gene segment. A rearrangement was called productive if the CDR3 had no stop codons and remained in frame with V and J, and every other rearrangement was called non-productive. Following IMGT convention, CDR3 was defined as the stretch from the second conserved V-encoded cysteine up to the conserved J-encoded phenylalanine. In an earlier analysis of 500 to 650 of the donors, sequences lacking an unambiguous match to a single V gene segment were excluded. In an earlier analysis of roughly 600 of the donors, a V segment was called functional when productive rearrangements were above 56.7%, and segregating when the standard deviation between donors exceeded 5%. A statistical classification framework was built to diagnose cytomegalovirus status from the catalog of TCR beta chain sequences. A later analysis assigned V and J genes by comparing TCR nucleotide sequences with IMGT/GENE-DB human TR gene sequences. The TCRdist pipeline was used in a later analysis to assign CDR3 sequences and most-parsimonious VDJ recombination scenarios. In a later analysis, each TCR beta chain was defined by its CDR3 amino acid sequence together with its V-gene family, and reads without a unique V-gene family were excluded. To address suspected cross-contamination and a sequencing artifact, a later analysis removed a few hundred highly shared, low-generation-probability nucleotide sequences. For each public chain, a later analysis derived a clonal expansion index from normalized ranks of inferred template counts within each repertoire. In a later analysis, generation probabilities were computed with a VDJ recombination model fitted to out-of-frame rearrangements, and the resulting probabilities were checked against IGoR. A later analysis scored TCR-TCR, TCR-HLA and TCR-CMV co-occurrence with hypergeometric tests, applying a repertoire-size bias correction to TCR pairs. To estimate false discovery rates, a later analysis permuted the HLA or CMV assignments 20 times. In a later analysis, co-occurring TCRs were grouped with DBSCAN, and TCRdist sequence similarity was added when clustering was performed within HLA-allele-positive subsets. Repertoires with fewer than 30,000 or more than 120,000 public chains, plus five repertoires with anomalous nucleotide sharing, were excluded from co-occurrence clustering. TCRdb stores this immuneACCESS table with in-frame sequences only. Part of the clones is absent; in the studies checked, under half of the shortfall reflects unresolved V genes, and no reason is known for the rest. D and trimming were read from the DNA, whereas the V and J calls and clone size are those reported in that table. This sample comprises about 110,000 clones, roughly four fifths of them detected only once. The ten largest clones capture around 6.4% of the sample.

The source of the sample is a study of cytomegalovirus exposure and HLA in healthy donors (dated by TCRdb to between 2016 and 2019). The study in broad terms: An earlier analysis of some 600 of the donors reported about 260 Gb of sequence data and about 120 million unique TCR beta sequences obtained from approximately 180 million T cells. To predict cytomegalovirus infection status, the study combined high-throughput TCR immunosequencing, statistical association of individual TCRs with disease status, and machine learning. Genome-wide SNP genotypes for about 55% of the roughly 670 donors were used in a later genetic analysis, which treated that subset as a discovery cohort. The study was designed to test whether signatures of past pathogen exposure could be identified by cataloging public T cell receptors. Donor age, sex, ethnicity and CMV serostatus were compiled alongside the repertoire data. The T cell repertoires of 666 subjects were profiled by immunosequencing and related to cytomegalovirus serostatus. Class I and class II HLA loci were covered by the typing at four-digit resolution. Every discovery cohort repertoire had been produced on one sequencing platform. The number of typed donors differed by locus: roughly 620-640 for A, B, C, DRB1 and DQB1; approximately 540 for DQA1; 606 for DPA1; and around 470 for DPB1. Among approximately 370 genotyped donors of the cohort, an average of approximately 200,000 unique TCR beta nucleotide sequences was sequenced per donor, of which about 20% were non-productive. Of the 300 to 500 genotyped donors, 65% to 90% were placed in the genetic ancestry cluster associated with self-reported Caucasian donors. A later analysis re-examined previously published TCR beta repertoires from just over 650 donors and added high-resolution HLA genotyping to investigate patterns of TCR occurrence. To decide whether each TCR beta V gene segment behaved as functional or pseudogenic, an earlier analysis of fewer than 750 of the donors relied on high-throughput TCR beta sequencing. Roughly 300 gigabases of sequencing data and 70 million to 95 million unique TCR sequences made up an early release that covered fewer than 650 HLA-typed donors. In the later analysis, no new phenotypic data were used to find candidate immune exposures; instead, reliance was placed on TCR beta sequences and their occurrence across donors. Several DR-DQ haplotypes were handled as single units for association and clustering, since linkage in the cohort was strong. In addition to the first cohort of approximately 650 subjects, a separate validation cohort of 130 or so different subjects was used.

The cohort comprised around 700 healthy bone marrow donors. At the time of sampling, all cohort members were nominally healthy, though unrecorded immune exposures were likely present. The donor was CMV seropositive and belonged to the group of 250 to 350 seropositive cohort members. Each donor provided a peripheral blood sample, and peripheral blood mononuclear cells were used for TCR beta sequencing. Genomic DNA extraction from the blood cell samples was performed with the Qiagen DNeasy Blood Extraction Kit. Study-wide conclusions, independent of this receptor: Strong co-occurrence of HLA alleles, especially DR and DQ, made assigning TCR associations to individual alleles difficult. In a later analysis, the rate of TCR association differed among HLA loci, with DRB1 alleles having the most associated TCRs and HLA-C alleles having the fewest. In an earlier analysis of under 600 of the donors, most TCR beta V segments were observed in productive rearrangements about 87% or about 30% of the time, broadly matching IMGT annotations. Most TCR sequences were observed very rarely across donors, whereas some public TCRs were present in many individuals. In both the original and validation cohorts, the classifier was reported to diagnose cytomegalovirus status with high specificity and sensitivity. Because the 87-base-pair reads could not distinguish some IMGT-functional V segments, including TRBV6-2 and TRBV6-3, those segments were excluded. The study listed 150 to 200 TCR beta chains as associated with cytomegalovirus. The only immune exposure information available for the cohort was CMV serostatus. Because counts were too low, about 18 rarely observed V segments, including chromosome 9 orphons, were excluded from the earlier analysis of around 590 of the donors. A further reported finding was that TCR beta sequences accurately predicted the HLA-A and HLA-B alleles for most subjects in the first cohort. A later analysis reported that several top co-occurrence clusters appeared linked to parvovirus B19, influenza, CMV and Epstein-Barr virus. The authors suggested that the approach could potentially be extended to other disease states and immunological phenotypes. V-gene and J-gene trimming of TCR beta chains was associated with a missense DCLRE1C variant in a later genetic analysis, and the association was replicated in an independent cohort. Linkage disequilibrium might explain the correlated functional status among segregating V segments, but an unknown experimental factor could not be excluded. A later analysis associated around 16,000 TCR beta sequences with specific HLA alleles at a false discovery rate of 0.05. Most CMV-associated TCR beta chains appeared to be HLA-restricted in a later analysis, and the HLA associations seemed to be driven largely by CMV exposure. This cohort had only TCR beta chains sequenced, and the lack of alpha or paired-chain data limited which features could be detected. A group of highly shared sequence variants was considered likely to be a technical artifact of the sequencing pipeline. In a later analysis, HLA-associated TCR beta chains were found to be more clonally expanded and to have lower generation probabilities than equally common non-associated chains. Sequencing depth was assumed to be roughly uniform across donors in the presence/absence analyses, though that assumption may not hold. Because some donors lacked HLA typing at each locus, the association tests relied only on the typed subset. In a later genetic analysis, fewer N-insertions in productive TCRs were reported among donors in an Asian-associated ancestry cluster than the approximately 630-donor mean. Three of the identified cytomegalovirus-associated TCR beta chains were confirmed in vitro to be specific for cytomegalovirus antigens.

In this chain, TRBV11-2 is recombined with TRBJ1-2; the D gene is perhaps TRBD1, from 5 matching bases. The TCR was taken from a woman in her forties or fifties in good health and CMV-seropositive. Sequences were obtained from PBMCs. The sequenced DNA: TGTGCCAGCAGCTTAAACCGGCAGGGCTTCTATGGCTACACCTTC. This encodes CASSLNRQGFYGYTF.